One and the same sample provided the 26 T cell receptor beta chains below, sequenced in a study of OX40 agonist ivuxolimab in advanced cancers. Sequencing was performed with immunoSEQ multiplex PCR; in TCRdb, only in-frame clones are kept and a portion is missing. The profile covers 65,000 to 90,000 clones, with around 89% appearing a single time and roughly 0.56% taken by the ten largest. The sample consisted of CD4+ or CD8+ T cells sorted from blood, taken in a trial of the OX40 agonist ivuxolimab. The receptor source for this set is an adult with an advanced solid tumor such as melanoma, head and neck, liver or kidney cancer.

The rearrangement joins TRBV5-6 to TRBJ1-4; no reliable D call. Germline values: CDR1 SGHDT, CDR2 YYEEEE. The CDR3 loop spans 14 amino acids. Trimming took off 2 bases at V and 4 bases at J, with 9 bases between the two ends. The CDR3 reads CASSFRGFNEKLFF. In DNA form, the CDR3 reads TGTGCCAGCAGCTTTCGGGGATTTAATGAAAAACTGTTTTTT.

The V and J genes are TRBV27 and TRBJ2-7; no clear D. Trimming pared 7 bases from V and 5 bases from J, leaving 15 bases between. CDR1 is MNHEY, CDR2 SMNVEV, per germline (reference sequence). This CDR3 has 13 residues. CDR3 amino acids: CASTSWAGNEQYF. CDR3 bases: TGTGCCAGCACTTCCTGGGCAGGAAACGAGCAGTACTTC.

V and J are TRBV7-9 and TRBJ2-3; the D is unclear. This CDR3 comprises 12 residues. The V end lost 6 bases, the J end lost 6 bases, and 10 bases lay between the germline ends. Germline lookup yields CDR1 SEHNR and CDR2 FQNEAQ (reference sequence). The CDR3 sequence is CASSSRPDTQYF. CDR3 bases: TGTGCCAGCAGTTCTCGGCCCGATACGCAGTATTTT.

V gene TRBV9 combines with J gene TRBJ2-3; D is possibly TRBD1 (5 bases). Germline V gives CDR1 SGDLS, CDR2 YYNGEE. V dropped 0 bases and J dropped 3 bases, with 5 bases sitting between them. The CDR3 is 13 amino acids. DNA of the CDR3: TGTGCCAGCAGCGTAGGGACAACAGATACGCAGTATTTT. Translating it yields CASSVGTTDTQYF.

The V and J genes are TRBV10-3 and TRBJ2-7; 10 positions match TRBD1. With V trimmed by 5 bases and J by 5 bases, 6 bases remained unmatched. CDR1 and CDR2 (germline): ENHRY, SYGVKD. The CDR3 length is 14 residues. In DNA, the CDR3 is TGTGCCATCAGTCCGGGACAGGGGAGTGACGAGCAGTACTTC. The encoded protein is CAISPGQGSDEQYF.

The V call is TRBV15, the J call TRBJ1-1; D ambiguous. CDR3 length equals 13 residues. The V gene's germline CDR1 is LNHNV and CDR2 YYDKDF (reference sequence). Trimming took off 0 bases at V and 6 bases at J, with 8 bases between the two ends. The CDR3, as DNA: TGTGCCACCAGCAGAGACTTTGTGCCTGAAGCTTTCTTT. The encoded protein is CATSRDFVPEAFF. Based on the CDR3 plus reference TRBV15 and TRBJ1-1, the full variable domain is DAMVIQNPRYQVTQFGKPVTLSCSQTLNHNVMYWYQQKSSQAPKLLFHYYDKDFNNEADTPDNFQSRRPNTSFCFLDIRSPGLGDTAMYLCATSRDFVPEAFFGQGTRLTVV.

The count of this clone is one. The rearrangement joins TRBV7-9 to TRBJ1-5, with D unresolved. Trimming took off 1 base at V and 2 bases at J, with 3 bases between the two ends. The germline gives CDR1 SEHNR, CDR2 FQNEAQ (reference sequence). This CDR3 contains 13 residues. The CDR3 sequence: CASSLDGNQPQHF. CDR3 sequence (DNA): TGTGCCAGCAGCTTAGACGGCAATCAGCCCCAGCATTTT.

The gene calls are TRBV5-1 and TRBJ2-2; 9 bases map to TRBD2. The V segment lost 4 bases and the J segment 3 bases; nucleotides outside the gene matches: 4. This CDR3 is 15 amino acids long. CDR1 is SGHRS, CDR2 YFSETQ, per germline. The CDR3 here is CASSPRLADTGELFF. For the CDR3, the DNA is TGCGCCAGCAGCCCAAGACTAGCGGACACCGGGGAGCTGTTTTTT.

The chain couples TRBV15 to TRBJ2-5; 7 bases fit TRBD2. With 0 bases clipped from V and 4 bases from J, the junction kept 8 bases outside the gene matches. Germline V gene data show CDR1 as LNHNV and CDR2 as YYDKDF (reference sequence). The CDR3 is 16 residues long. CDR3 sequence reads: CATSRDFSGTGETQYF. Here the CDR3 DNA reads TGTGCCACCAGCAGAGATTTCAGCGGGACGGGAGAGACCCAGTACTTC.

This chain uses TRBV5-1 with TRBJ2-3, with 9 bases aligning to TRBD1. With 3 bases clipped from V and 2 bases from J, the junction kept 4 bases outside the gene matches. In germline, CDR1 is SGHRS, CDR2 YFSETQ. The CDR3 consists of 15 residues. This CDR3 is CASSSGTGLTDTQYF. CDR3 DNA: TGCGCCAGCAGCTCCGGGACAGGGCTCACAGATACGCAGTATTTT.

For the CDR3, the DNA is TGCGCCAGCAGCCGGGGGGAGGGACAGGGGGCGTATAGTGGCTACACCTTC. Amino acid sequence: CASSRGEGQGAYSGYTF. The rearrangement links TRBV4-1 to TRBJ1-2; 12 bases align to TRBD1. Trimming cost V 4 bases and J 7 bases; bases outside gene matches: 13. CDR1 is MGHRA and CDR2 is YSYEKL in the germline V gene. The CDR3 sequence is 17 residues long.

The count of this clone is one. The chain recombines TRBV30 with TRBJ2-7, with a tentative D call TRBD1 (6 bases). The germline gives CDR1 GTSNPN, CDR2 SVGIG (reference sequence). This CDR3 region has 15 residues. V was cut by 0 bases and J by 6 bases, with 18 bases left in between. CDR3 amino acids: CAWSVPKGVKVEQYF. The DNA of the CDR3 is TGTGCCTGGAGTGTACCCAAGGGGGTAAAGGTCGAGCAGTACTTC.

The CDR3 is CASSNPGQVYGSAFF. The CDR3 nucleotides are TGTGCCAGCAGTAACCCGGGACAGGTTTATGGTAGTGCTTTCTTT. The J gene is TRBJ1-1, the V gene TRBV28; 8 nucleotides match TRBD1. Germline V gene data show CDR1 as MDHEN and CDR2 as SYDVKM. The CDR3 covers 15 residues. V lost 5 bases and J lost 11; bases outside the gene matches: 16.

The CDR3 here is CASRRRPLADEQFF. CDR3 sequence (DNA): TGTGCCAGCAGGCGGAGACCTCTAGCGGATGAGCAGTTCTTC. The genes are TRBV28 and TRBJ2-1, with 7 bases lining up with TRBD2. Germline trimming cut 6 bases from V and 8 bases from J; bases unmatched to any gene: 10. Looked up from germline, CDR1 is MDHEN and CDR2 is SYDVKM. The CDR3 is 14 residues long.

This clone occurred a few times. The J gene is TRBJ2-7, the V gene TRBV7-9; TRBD2 matches 8 bases. The CDR3 sequence is 15 residues long. Losses at the gene ends were 5 bases for V and 5 bases for J; bases not matched to a gene: 11. Germline V CDR1 and CDR2: SEHNR, FQNEAQ (reference sequence). The CDR3 nucleotides are TGTGCCAGCAGCCTCTCAGCGGGAGAATGGGACGAGCAGTACTTC. This codes for CASSLSAGEWDEQYF.

The rearrangement links TRBV9 to TRBJ2-7; unclear D gene. This CDR3 has 15 amino acids. CDR1 is SGDLS, CDR2 YYNGEE, per germline. The V end lost 0 bases, the J end lost 3 bases, and 13 bases lay between the germline ends. DNA for the CDR3: TGTGCCAGCAGCGTAGGAACGGGCCTACACTACGAGCAGTACTTC. Translated: CASSVGTGLHYEQYF.

The chain employs TRBV30 and TRBJ2-7; D gene uncertain. The CDR3 contains 12 residues. Germline CDR1 is GTSNPN and CDR2 is SVGIG (reference sequence). Trimming shortened V by 3 bases and J by 3 bases, and 9 bases separated the two germline ends. CDR3 protein: CAWRGRSYEQYF. The CDR3 DNA sequence: TGTGCCTGGAGAGGACGGAGCTACGAGCAGTACTTC.

The V call is TRBV28, the J call TRBJ2-3, with TRBD1 matching 12 bases. The CDR3 runs to 15 residues. Germline trimming cut 3 bases from V and 8 bases from J; bases unmatched to any gene: 6. Per germline, CDR1 MDHEN and CDR2 SYDVKM. This CDR3 is CASSFPGTGGGTQYF. The CDR3 DNA follows: TGTGCCAGCAGTTTCCCCGGGACAGGGGGCGGTACGCAGTATTTT.

CDR3 in amino acids: CASSRQGTDTQYF. CDR3 bases: TGTGCCAGCAGCCGACAGGGCACAGATACGCAGTATTTT. The chain joins TRBV27 to TRBJ2-3, with D perhaps matching TRBD1 (6 bases). Trimming left V 6 bases short and J 1 base short, with 8 bases between. CDR1 and CDR2 from the germline V gene are MNHEY and SMNVEV (reference sequence). The CDR3 spans 13 residues.

The CDR3 DNA follows: TGTGCCAGCAGCTCCACACAGCGGCTCTCCTACGAGCAGTACTTC. This sequence encodes CASSSTQRLSYEQYF. This sequence joins TRBV5-6 and TRBJ2-7; D perhaps matches TRBD2 (5 bases). The CDR3 length is 15 residues. The ends were cut back, 3 bases at V and 0 bases at J, with 13 bases in the middle. Germline assignment: CDR1 SGHDT and CDR2 YYEEEE. Looking up the rest from reference TRBV5-6 and TRBJ2-7 gives the full variable domain: DAGVTQSPTHLIKTRGQQVTLRCSPKSGHDTVSWYQQALGQGPQFIFQYYEEEERQRGNFPDRFSGHQFPNYSSELNVNALLLGDSALYLCASSSTQRLSYEQYFGPGTRLTVT.

Comment on this clone: The junction departs from the called germline gene at one end, perhaps through a read error. The rearrangement uses TRBV4-2 and TRBJ2-5, with 8 positions matching TRBD1. The CDR3 spans 18 residues. Germline V CDR1 and CDR2: LGHNA, YNFKEQ. The CDR3 here is CASSQDQPRGLYQETRYF. In nucleotides, the CDR3 is TGTGCCAGCAGCCAAGATCAGCCCAGGGGGCTGTACCAAGAGACCCGGTACTTC.

The gene calls are TRBV7-2 and TRBJ2-1; 10 bases align to TRBD2. Germline V CDR1 and CDR2: SGHTA, FQGNSA. The CDR3 has 16 amino acids. J was trimmed by 4 bases and V by 1 base; bases with no gene match: 4. The CDR3, as DNA: TGTGCCAGCAGCTTAGAACTAGCGGGACCTTACAATGAGCAGTTCTTC. As protein: CASSLELAGPYNEQFF.

A note on this clone: Other DNA sequences from this sample encode an identical CDR3 as well. The V call is TRBV6-1, the J call TRBJ2-7; 9 positions match TRBD1. Trimming took 7 bases from V and 4 from J; bases not matched to a gene: 5. Germline loops: CDR1 MNHNS, CDR2 SASEGT. This CDR3 region has 13 residues. As DNA, the CDR3 is TGTGCCAGCATTCGAGACAGGGGGTACGAGCAGTACTTC. As protein: CASIRDRGYEQYF.

The V gene is TRBV7-9, the J gene TRBJ2-7; 7 nucleotides align to TRBD1. The CDR3 extends over 12 amino acids. With 5 bases clipped from V and 6 bases from J, the junction kept 4 bases outside the gene matches. CDR1 is SEHNR and CDR2 is FQNEAQ in the germline V gene (reference sequence). The CDR3 DNA is TGTGCCAGCAGCCCGACAGGGCGCGAGCAGTACTTC. This encodes CASSPTGREQYF.

The V and J genes are TRBV7-2 and TRBJ1-3, with no clear D. The V gene lost 1 base and the J gene lost 3 bases, with 7 bases spanning the gap. CDR1 and CDR2 from the germline V gene are SGHTA and FQGNSA. The CDR3 covers 14 residues. The chain's CDR3 is CASSLGPIGNTIYF. The DNA for the CDR3 is TGTGCCAGCAGCTTAGGACCAATTGGAAACACCATATATTTT.

The rearrangement links TRBV7-6 to TRBJ1-1; D is perhaps TRBD1 (5 bases). Germline lookup yields CDR1 SGHVS and CDR2 FNYEAQ. The V and J ends lost 1 base and 0 bases respectively, with 18 bases between them. The CDR3 totals 18 residues. CDR3 region: CASSLGATMTALNTEAFF. CDR3 sequence (DNA): TGTGCCAGCAGCTTAGGGGCCACAATGACAGCATTGAACACTGAAGCTTTCTTT. Drawing the rest from reference TRBV7-6 and TRBJ1-1, the complete variable domain is GAGVSQSPRYKVTKRGQDVALRCDPISGHVSLYWYRQALGQGPEFLTYFNYEAQQDKSGLPNDRFSAERPEGSISTLTIQRTEQRDSAMYRCASSLGATMTALNTEAFFGQGTRLTVV.